The rows below give T cell receptor beta chains drawn from one sample of a study of cytomegalovirus exposure and HLA in healthy donors. TCRdb keeps only in-frame clones here, not all; method: immunoSEQ multiplex PCR. In the table there are roughly 180,000 clones, 77% of which are singletons. Input material: PBMCs. The receptors were gathered from a woman aged 55-75 years in good health and CMV-seropositive. CDR3s include the opening cysteine and the closing phenylalanine or tryptophan. Each record gives: J gene, clone size, D gene, V gene, CDR3 DNA, CDR3 protein. D genes are given only for firm matches. Clone size, where shown, is once, few, many, or a class for clones that have expanded.

j_call: TRBJ2-3
clone_size: .
d_call: TRBD2
v_call: TRBV4-3
cdr3_nt: TGCGCCAGCAGCCAAGCGTGGACTAGCGGGGGGGTAGATACGCAGTATTTT
cdr3_aa: CASSQAWTSGGVDTQYF

j_call: TRBJ1-1
clone_size: few
d_call: .
v_call: TRBV10-3
cdr3_nt: TGTGCCATCAGTCCTGGACCAAAAGCGGGGGGCACTGAAGCTTTCTTT
cdr3_aa: CAISPGPKAGGTEAFF

j_call: TRBJ2-7
clone_size: few
d_call: .
v_call: TRBV5-5
cdr3_nt: TGTGCCAGCAGCTTGGCCGGGGGTTCCGCCTACGAGCAGTACTTC
cdr3_aa: CASSLAGGSAYEQYF

j_call: TRBJ2-1
clone_size: .
d_call: TRBD2
v_call: TRBV7-3
cdr3_nt: TGTGCCAGCAGCTACTTTGGACTAGCGGGAGGGCGGAATGAGCAGTTCTTC
cdr3_aa: CASSYFGLAGGRNEQFF

j_call: TRBJ2-2
clone_size: .
d_call: .
v_call: TRBV5-4
cdr3_nt: TGTGCCAGCAGCAGGGCGCAGGGGCTCACCGGGGAGCTGTTTTTT
cdr3_aa: CASSRAQGLTGELFF

j_call: TRBJ1-5
clone_size: .
d_call: .
v_call: TRBV4-1
cdr3_nt: TGCGCCAGCAGCCAGAGGGGGACCGCCAGCGGCAATCAGCCCCAGCATTTT
cdr3_aa: CASSQRGTASGNQPQHF

j_call: TRBJ1-4
clone_size: .
d_call: TRBD1
v_call: TRBV15
cdr3_nt: TGTGCCACCAGCACTGACAGGGGTAATGAAAAACTGTTTTTT
cdr3_aa: CATSTDRGNEKLFF

j_call: TRBJ2-5
clone_size: .
d_call: TRBD1
v_call: TRBV5-1
cdr3_nt: TGCGCCAGCAGCTTGGGACAGGGGAGGAGAGAGACCCAGTACTTC
cdr3_aa: CASSLGQGRRETQYF

j_call: TRBJ2-1
clone_size: .
d_call: TRBD1
v_call: TRBV5-4
cdr3_nt: TGTGCCAGCAAACTTGGGACAGGGAACAATGAGCAGTTCTTC
cdr3_aa: CASKLGTGNNEQFF

j_call: TRBJ2-1
clone_size: .
d_call: TRBD2
v_call: TRBV6-1
cdr3_nt: TGTGCCAGCAGCCAGGGGGGACTAGCCATTGAGCAGTTCTTC
cdr3_aa: CASSQGGLAIEQFF

j_call: TRBJ2-3
clone_size: few
d_call: .
v_call: TRBV5-1
cdr3_nt: TGCGCCAGCAGCCTCCGGACTAGCACAGATACGCAGTATTTT
cdr3_aa: CASSLRTSTDTQYF

j_call: TRBJ2-5
clone_size: .
d_call: .
v_call: TRBV5-4
cdr3_nt: TGTGCCAGCAGCTTAGACAGGAGGGAGACCCAGTACTTC
cdr3_aa: CASSLDRRETQYF

j_call: TRBJ2-7
clone_size: few
d_call: .
v_call: TRBV4-3
cdr3_nt: TGCGCCAGCAGCCAAGATCTTCTATCAGGGGAGCAGTACTTC
cdr3_aa: CASSQDLLSGEQYF